This T cell receptor beta chain was identified in a study of cytomegalovirus exposure and HLA in healthy donors. Study-wide results and limits: TCR beta V segments were, for the most part, productive about 87% or about 30% of the time in an earlier analysis. A later analysis linked a missense DCLRE1C variant to TCR beta V- and J-gene trimming. When presence/absence was analysed, sequencing depth was taken to be roughly uniform across donors.

As to this clone: Its antigen remains unidentified.

This CDR3 has 13 amino acids. Germline V gives CDR1 MNHNY, CDR2 SVGAGI (reference sequence). The V and J ends lost 6 bases and 8 bases, in that order; junction bases with no gene match: 9. PCR primers comprised 60 Vbeta and 13 Jbeta primers. The table came from immunoSEQ multiplex PCR; TCRdb's copy has only in-frame clones and leaves some out. Seen here are over 150,000 clones, 70% to 80% observed once, and the top ten hold approximately 2.9%. This receptor was identified in a male donor in good health and CMV-seronegative. The chain recombines TRBV6-6 with TRBJ1-2; TRBD1 matches 7 bases. The sample was PBMCs. The CDR3 bases are TGTGCCAGCAGCGCTACAGGGGCGGAGGGCTACACCTTC. This gives the protein CASSATGAEGYTF.